This TCR beta chain came from a study of blood T cell repertoires in COVID-19. About the research overall: PBMCs, B-cell-depleted T cells, or T cells provided the cDNA or gDNA that made up the material.

The trim removed 8 bases at V and 5 bases at J, leaving 10 bases unmatched. The CDR3 is made up of 14 amino acids. From germline, CDR1 is SNHLY and CDR2 FYNNEI. This clone was picked up one time. Data came from immunoSEQ multiplex PCR; TCRdb stores just in-frame clones and leaves some out. The profile covers 45,000 to 70,000 clones, with around 76% appearing a single time and less than 25% taken by the ten largest. The specimen was peripheral blood. The V gene is TRBV2, the J gene TRBJ2-7, with 9 bases fitting TRBD2. The receptor was isolated from a woman aged 60 to 75 with acute or convalescent COVID-19. CDR3 coding DNA: TGTGCCAGCTCTTCCCGCGGGGGGGCCCACGAGCAGTACTTC. Residues: CASSSRGGAHEQYF.